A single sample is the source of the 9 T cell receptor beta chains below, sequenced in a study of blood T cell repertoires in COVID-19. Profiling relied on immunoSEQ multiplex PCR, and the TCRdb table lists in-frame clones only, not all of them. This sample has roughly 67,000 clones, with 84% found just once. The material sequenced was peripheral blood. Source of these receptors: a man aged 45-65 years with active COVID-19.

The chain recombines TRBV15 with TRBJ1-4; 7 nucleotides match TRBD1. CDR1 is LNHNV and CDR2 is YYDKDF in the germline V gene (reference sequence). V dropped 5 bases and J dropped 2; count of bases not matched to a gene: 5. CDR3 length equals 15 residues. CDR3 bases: TGTGCCACCAGCCCCGAGGGACAGACTAATGAAAAACTGTTTTTT. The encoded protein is CATSPEGQTNEKLFF. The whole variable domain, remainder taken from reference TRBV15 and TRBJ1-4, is DAMVIQNPRYQVTQFGKPVTLSCSQTLNHNVMYWYQQKSSQAPKLLFHYYDKDFNNEADTPDNFQSRRPNTSFCFLDIRSPGLGDTAMYLCATSPEGQTNEKLFFGSGTQLSVL.

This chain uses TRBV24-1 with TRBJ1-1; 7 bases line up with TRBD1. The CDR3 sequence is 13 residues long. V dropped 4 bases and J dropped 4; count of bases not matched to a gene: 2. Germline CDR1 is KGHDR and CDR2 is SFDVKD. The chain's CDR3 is CATSDYRGTEAFF. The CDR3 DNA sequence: TGTGCCACCAGTGACTACAGGGGCACTGAAGCTTTCTTT.

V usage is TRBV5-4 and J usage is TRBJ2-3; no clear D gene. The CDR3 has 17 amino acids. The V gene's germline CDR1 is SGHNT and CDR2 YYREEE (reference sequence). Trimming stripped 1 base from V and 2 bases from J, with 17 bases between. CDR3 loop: CASSLSGSLLVTDTQYF. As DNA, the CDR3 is TGTGCCAGCAGCTTGTCAGGCAGCCTTCTGGTCACAGATACGCAGTATTTT. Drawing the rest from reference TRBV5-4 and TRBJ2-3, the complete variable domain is ETGVTQSPTHLIKTRGQQVTLRCSSQSGHNTVSWYQQALGQGPQFIFQYYREEENGRGNFPPRFSGLQFPNYSSELNVNALELDDSALYLCASSLSGSLLVTDTQYFGPGTRLTVL.

The CDR3 nucleotides read TGTGCCAGTAAGCTGGACGGGACAGGAATCAGCAATCAGCCCCAGCATTTT. Amino acids: CASKLDGTGISNQPQHF. V gene TRBV19 combines with J gene TRBJ1-5; 8 nucleotides match TRBD1. Germline assignment: CDR1 LNHDA and CDR2 SQIVND (reference sequence). This CDR3 has 17 amino acids. The trim removed 7 bases at V and 1 base at J, leaving 12 bases unmatched. The entire variable domain, with the rest obtained from reference TRBV19 and TRBJ1-5, is as follows: DGGITQSPKYLFRKEGQNVTLSCEQNLNHDAMYWYRQDPGQGLRLIYYSQIVNDFQKGDIAEGYSVSREKKESFPLTVTSAQKNPTAFYLCASKLDGTGISNQPQHFGDGTRLSIL.

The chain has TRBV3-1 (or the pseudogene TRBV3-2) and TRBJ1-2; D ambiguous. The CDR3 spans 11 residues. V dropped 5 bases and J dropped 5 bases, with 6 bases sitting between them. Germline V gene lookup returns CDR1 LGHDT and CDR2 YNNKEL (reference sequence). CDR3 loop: CASSNRYGYTF. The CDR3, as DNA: TGTGCCAGCAGCAATAGATATGGCTACACCTTC.

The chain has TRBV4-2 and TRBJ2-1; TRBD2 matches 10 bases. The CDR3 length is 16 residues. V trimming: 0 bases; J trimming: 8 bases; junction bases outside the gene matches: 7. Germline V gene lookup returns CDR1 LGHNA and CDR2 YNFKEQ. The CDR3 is CASSQDARLAGDEQFF. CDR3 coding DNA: TGTGCCAGCAGCCAAGATGCGAGGCTAGCGGGAGATGAGCAGTTCTTC.

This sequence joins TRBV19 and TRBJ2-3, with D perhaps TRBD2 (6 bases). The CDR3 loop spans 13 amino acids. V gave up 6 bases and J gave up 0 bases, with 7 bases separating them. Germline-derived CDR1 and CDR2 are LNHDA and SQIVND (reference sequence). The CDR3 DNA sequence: TGTGCCAGTAGCCTAGCGAGCACAGATACGCAGTATTTT. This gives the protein CASSLASTDTQYF.

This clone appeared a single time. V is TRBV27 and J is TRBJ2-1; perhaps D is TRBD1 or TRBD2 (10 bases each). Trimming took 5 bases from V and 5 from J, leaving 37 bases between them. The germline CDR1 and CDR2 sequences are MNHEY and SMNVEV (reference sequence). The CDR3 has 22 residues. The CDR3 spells CASSPQFGTGEVTSGHNNEQFF. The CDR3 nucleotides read TGTGCCAGCAGTCCCCAGTTTGGGACAGGGGAAGTGACTAGCGGGCATAACAATGAGCAGTTCTTC.

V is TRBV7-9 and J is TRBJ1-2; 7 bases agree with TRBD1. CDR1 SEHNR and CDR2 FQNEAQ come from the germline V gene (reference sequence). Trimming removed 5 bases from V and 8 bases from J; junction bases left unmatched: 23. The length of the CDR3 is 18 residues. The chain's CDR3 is CASSPPWDSSFGDWGYTF. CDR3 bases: TGTGCCAGCAGCCCCCCGTGGGACAGTTCATTCGGCGACTGGGGCTACACCTTC.